This TCR beta chain was identified in a study of T-cell memory formation after mild COVID-19. Points from the study as a whole: Unconfirmed was the SARS-CoV-2 specificity of second-wave clones that peaked on day 37. Within pre-infection memory, some responding clones were found, suggesting cross-reactive memory joined.

Trimming removed 3 bases at V and 4 bases at J, with 13 bases between. CDR1 and CDR2 (germline): LGHNT, FRNRAP. The CDR3 sequence is 15 residues long. Details on this clonotype: The antigen remains undetermined.

With constant-segment primers, 5'RACE yielded cDNA libraries of TCR alpha and TCR beta that carried sample barcodes and UMIs. TCRdb re-called the 5' RACE reads with MiXCR, one entry per CDR3 protein. The repertoire holds around 260,000 distinct CDR3 sequences, with about 16% as singletons. Sequencing was performed on PBMCs or a T cell subset sorted from them (not recorded which). The sequence was obtained from a man younger than 30 who had mild COVID-19 (a few samples of this study predate the infection). Cell type and time point are not known. V gene TRBV12-5 combines with J gene TRBJ2-1; D is unresolved. The CDR3 region has the DNA TGTGCTAGTGGTTTCTTGGGGTTGGGATACAATGAGCAGTTCTTC. Amino acid sequence: CASGFLGLGYNEQFF.